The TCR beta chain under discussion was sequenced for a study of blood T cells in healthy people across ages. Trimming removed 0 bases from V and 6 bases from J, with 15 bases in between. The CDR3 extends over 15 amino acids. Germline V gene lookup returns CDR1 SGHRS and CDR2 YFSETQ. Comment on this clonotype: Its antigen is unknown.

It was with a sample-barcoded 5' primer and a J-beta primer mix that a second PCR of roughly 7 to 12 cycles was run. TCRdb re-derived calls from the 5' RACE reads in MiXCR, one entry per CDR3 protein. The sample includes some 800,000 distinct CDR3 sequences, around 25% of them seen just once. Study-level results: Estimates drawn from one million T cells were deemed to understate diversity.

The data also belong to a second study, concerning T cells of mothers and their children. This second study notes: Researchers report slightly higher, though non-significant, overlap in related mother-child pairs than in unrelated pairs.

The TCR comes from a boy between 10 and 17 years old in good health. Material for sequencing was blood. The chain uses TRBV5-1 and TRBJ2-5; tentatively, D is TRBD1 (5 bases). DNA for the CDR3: TGCGCCAGCAGCTTGGACCCCCGACAGATTAAGACCCAGTACTTC. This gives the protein CASSLDPRQIKTQYF.